The 22 T cell receptor beta chains presented below share a single source sample, sequenced in a study of response to subunit inactivated influenza vaccine. A single record per CDR3 protein comes from TCRdb applying MiXCR to the RT-PCR reads. The sample contains 550,000 to 800,000 distinct CDR3 sequences, around 14% of which appear only once. The sample consisted of PBMCs from blood, taken about 11 days after vaccination. The receptors shown here come from a man aged 50 to 60 who received an inactivated influenza vaccine.

The chain combines TRBV14 with TRBJ2-1, with 10 bases identical to TRBD2. Germline V gene lookup returns CDR1 SGHDN and CDR2 FVKESK. The CDR3 is 17 residues long. V shed 3 bases and J 5 bases; nucleotides not matched to a gene: 10. CDR3 region: CASSQGWSGRANNEQFF. Written as DNA, the CDR3 is TGTGCCAGCAGCCAGGGATGGAGCGGGAGGGCCAACAATGAGCAGTTCTTC.

This clonotype was observed a handful of times. This chain joins TRBV12-3 or TRBV12-4 and TRBJ1-4, with D possibly being TRBD1 (6 bases). Trimming pared 4 bases from V and 8 bases from J, leaving 17 bases between. This CDR3 is built from 15 residues. CDR3 in DNA: TGTGCCAGCAGTTCGAGGACAGTAGGGATGGAAAAACTGTTTTTT. This translates into CASSSRTVGMEKLFF.

This clonotype was detected a few times. The rearrangement links TRBV7-9 to TRBJ1-1; no clear D. The CDR3 covers 13 residues. The germline V and J ends were trimmed by 4 bases and 10 bases, with 16 bases remaining between them. The germline V gene has CDR1 SEHNR and CDR2 FQNEAQ (reference sequence). The CDR3 DNA reads TGTGCCAGCAGCTCCCTAAAGGCGTCCGCAGCTTTCTTT. Its translation: CASSSLKASAAFF. Complete variable domain (other parts from reference TRBV7-9 and TRBJ1-1): DTGVSQNPRHKITKRGQNVTFRCDPISEHNRLYWYRQTLGQGPEFLTYFQNEAQLEKSRLLSDRFSAERPKGSFSTLEIQRTEQGDSAMYLCASSSLKASAAFFGQGTRLTVV.

The V gene is TRBV6-8, the J gene TRBJ2-2; 10 nucleotides match TRBD1. Germline V CDR1 and CDR2: MNHGY, SAAAGT. Trimming at V came to 5 bases and at J to 3 bases, leaving 3 bases not matched to a gene. The CDR3 consists of 15 residues. CDR3 sequence: CASSTDRGYTGELFF. The CDR3 nucleotides read TGTGCCAGCAGTACGGACAGGGGGTACACCGGGGAGCTGTTTTTT.

This chain connects TRBV10-3 to TRBJ2-7, with a possible D match to TRBD2 (6 bases). Between the trimmed V and J ends, which lost 10 bases and 2 bases, there was a span of 12 bases. The CDR3 sequence is 12 residues long. CDR1 is ENHRY and CDR2 is SYGVKD in the germline V gene. The CDR3 loop reads CATGTAPYEQYF. The CDR3, as DNA: TGTGCCACCGGGACTGCCCCCTACGAGCAGTACTTC.

This clonotype was counted only a few times. The V and J genes are TRBV20-1 and TRBJ2-1; 11 positions agree with TRBD2. The CDR3 extends over 15 amino acids. CDR1 and CDR2 from the germline V gene are DFQATT and SNEGSKA (reference sequence). Trimming cost V 3 bases and J 8 bases; bases outside gene matches: 9. This chain's CDR3 is CSASNSGRASDEQFF. CDR3 in DNA: TGCAGTGCTAGCAATAGCGGGAGGGCCTCCGATGAGCAGTTCTTC.

In its sample, this clonotype was seen a few times. V and J are TRBV12-3 or TRBV12-4 and TRBJ2-1; 7 bases are shared with TRBD1. The CDR3 contains 13 residues. With V trimmed by 6 bases and J by 9 bases, 8 bases remained unmatched. DNA for the CDR3: TGTGCCAGCAGACCAGGGACAGACAGTGAGCAGTTCTTC. Encoded protein: CASRPGTDSEQFF.

This clonotype was counted between two and nine times. The chain employs TRBV11-2 and TRBJ2-4, with a tentative D call TRBD1 (5 bases). Between the trimmed V and J ends, which lost 5 bases and 1 base, there was a span of 15 bases. The CDR3 runs 16 residues. Per germline, CDR1 SGHAT and CDR2 FQNNGV. CDR3 nucleotide sequence: TGTGCCAGCAGCCGTACCCCCCAGGGTGCCAAAAACATTCAGTACTTC. Its protein is CASSRTPQGAKNIQYF.

This clonotype was observed a handful of times. J is TRBJ2-5 and V is TRBV12-3 or TRBV12-4; 7 nucleotides line up with TRBD2. The CDR3 totals 15 residues. With 3 bases clipped from V and 5 bases from J, the junction kept 9 bases outside the gene matches. Here the CDR3 reads CASSLLGRAMETQYF. The CDR3 bases are TGTGCCAGCAGTTTGCTTGGGAGGGCCATGGAGACCCAGTACTTC.

The sample holds a few counts of this clonotype. The chain links TRBV7-9 to TRBJ2-3; 12 bases agree with TRBD2. The CDR3 consists of 16 residues. Germline V gives CDR1 SEHNR, CDR2 FQNEAQ (reference sequence). The trim removed 3 bases at V and 1 base at J, leaving 2 bases unmatched. CDR3 sequence reads: CASSLSSGRGTDTQYF. For the CDR3, the DNA is TGTGCCAGCAGCTTGTCTAGCGGGAGGGGCACAGATACGCAGTATTTT.

This clonotype was observed a handful of times. Here the CDR3 DNA reads TGTGCCAGCAGCCCCTTTAGCGGGAGCTCCTACAATGAGCAGTTCTTC. This sequence encodes CASSPFSGSSYNEQFF. This rearrangement joins TRBV12-3 or TRBV12-4 to TRBJ2-1; 9 bases are shared with TRBD2. The CDR3 is 16 residues long. V lost 6 bases, J lost 0 bases, and 6 bases stayed unmatched.

The chain joins TRBV5-1 to TRBJ2-5; a weak D match, TRBD2 (5 bases). The germline V gene has CDR1 SGHRS and CDR2 YFSETQ. CDR3 length: 13 residues. V was trimmed by 4 bases and J by 5 bases, leaving 12 bases between them. The CDR3 nucleotides read TGCGCCAGCAGCACCACGCCGGGGGAGACCCAGTACTTC. Protein sequence: CASSTTPGETQYF.

This CDR3 reads CSADRLAGGFNEQFF. The CDR3 DNA sequence: TGCAGTGCGGACCGACTAGCGGGAGGGTTCAATGAGCAGTTCTTC. The chain employs TRBV20-1 and TRBJ2-1; TRBD2 agrees at 14 bases. This CDR3 region has 15 residues. The germline CDR1 and CDR2 sequences are DFQATT and SNEGSKA (reference sequence). V was clipped by 6 bases and J by 6 bases; unmatched bases: 7.

The V gene is TRBV20-1, the J gene TRBJ1-5; unclear D gene. The V end was cut by 0 bases, the J end by 2 bases, with 11 bases between. There are 15 residues in the CDR3. Germline CDR1 DFQATT, CDR2 SNEGSKA (reference sequence). This CDR3 reads CSARELGIGNQPQHF. CDR3 in DNA: TGCAGTGCTAGAGAGTTGGGGATCGGCAATCAGCCCCAGCATTTT.

The V call is TRBV29-1, the J call TRBJ2-7; D is ambiguous. The CDR3 has 11 amino acids. Per the germline V gene, CDR1 is SQVTM and CDR2 is ANQGSEA. V was shortened by 4 bases and J by 6 bases, with 10 bases between the two germline ends. The CDR3 DNA follows: TGCAGCGTTGGGACCCTCTCCGAGCAGTACTTC. It translates to CSVGTLSEQYF.

This clonotype has only a few counts. V usage is TRBV15 and J usage is TRBJ2-2, with D unresolved. The germline CDR1 and CDR2 sequences are LNHNV and YYDKDF (reference sequence). The CDR3 extends over 15 amino acids. V lost 2 bases to trimming and J lost 1 base, with 8 bases between them. The CDR3 loop is CATSRKLVNTGELFF. CDR3 nucleotide sequence: TGTGCCACCAGCAGAAAATTGGTGAACACCGGGGAGCTGTTTTTT.

This chain uses TRBV6-1 with TRBJ1-2; D uncertain. The ends were cut back, 5 bases at V and 4 bases at J, with 11 bases in the middle. This CDR3 comprises 13 residues. CDR1 and CDR2 from the germline V gene are MNHNS and SASEGT. CDR3 DNA: TGTGCCAGCAGTATCGGACTCCGCTATGGCTACACCTTC. This codes for CASSIGLRYGYTF.

The V call is TRBV28, the J call TRBJ2-1; D not resolved. This CDR3 is 15 amino acids long. Trimming stripped 8 bases from V and 0 bases from J, with 14 bases between. CDR1 and CDR2 (germline): MDHEN, SYDVKM. For the CDR3, the DNA is TGTGCCAGCGGGGTAGGTGGAAGCTCCTACAATGAGCAGTTCTTC. Translated: CASGVGGSSYNEQFF.

This clonotype has a handful of counts. The chain recombines TRBV6-2 or TRBV6-3 with TRBJ2-2, with D maybe TRBD1 (6 bases). The CDR3 is made up of 15 amino acids. V was pared by 5 bases and J by 2 bases, with 12 bases between. CDR1 and CDR2 from the germline V gene are MNHEY and SVGEGT. The CDR3 here is CASSVDRLNTGELFF. In DNA form, the CDR3 reads TGTGCCAGCAGTGTAGACAGGCTTAACACCGGGGAGCTGTTTTTT.

The chain uses TRBV20-1 and TRBJ2-5, with 12 bases aligning to TRBD2. The CDR3 extends over 15 amino acids. V dropped 5 bases and J dropped 11; count of bases not matched to a gene: 15. Germline-derived CDR1 and CDR2 are DFQATT and SNEGSKA (reference sequence). DNA for the CDR3: TGCAGTGCTCCTCCCTCTAGCGGGGGGGACGGATGGCAGTACTTC. It specifies CSAPPSSGGDGWQYF.

At least ten counts were recorded for this clonotype. The chain employs TRBV7-2 and TRBJ2-5; D unresolved. The length of the CDR3 is 13 residues. Germline CDR1 SGHTA, CDR2 FQGNSA. V lost 4 bases to trimming and J lost 2 bases, with 8 bases between them. For the CDR3, the DNA is TGTGCCAGCAGCTCACCCCAACAAGAGACCCAGTACTTC. It yields the protein CASSSPQQETQYF.

V is TRBV7-2 and J is TRBJ2-1, with D possibly TRBD2 on 5 matching bases. The germline V and J ends were trimmed by 6 bases and 0 bases, with 12 bases remaining between them. The CDR3 contains 15 residues. The V gene's germline CDR1 is SGHTA and CDR2 FQGNSA. The CDR3 DNA follows: TGTGCCAGCAGGGGGATGGGAGTCTCCTACAATGAGCAGTTCTTC. Amino acids: CASRGMGVSYNEQFF.